The clone carrying this T cell receptor (beta chain) was detected many times. Its matching antigen is unknown. The record originates from a study of T-cell reconstitution after alpha-beta-depleted transplantation in children. Unique molecular identifiers were used to barcode this TCRbeta library. Each CDR3 protein is one row after TCRdb ran MiXCR on the PCR reads. The profile shows roughly 200,000 distinct CDR3 sequences, 8.4% of them singletons. Study results and caveats: Counts and diversity of T cells one year after transplant came mostly from newly produced T cells. Alpha-beta T cells present about two months after transplant were reported to originate from several hundred expanded graft clones.

With V trimmed by 1 base and J by 4 bases, 0 bases remained unmatched. This CDR3 region has 13 residues. CDR1 and CDR2 (germline): SGDLS, YYNGEE. This chain joins TRBV9 and TRBJ2-3; TRBD1 matches at 7 bases. This material consisted of PBMCs, mostly from graft donor cells, taken 360 days after TCRalphabeta/CD19-depleted stem cell transplant. This sequence originates from a male patient aged 2 to 9 who had a stem cell transplant for acute myeloid leukemia, so the T cells may come from the graft donor. CDR3 DNA sequence: TGTGCCAGCAGCGTAAGGGGGCCAGATACGCAGTATTTT. This translates into CASSVRGPDTQYF.